A single sample is the source of the 26 T cell receptor beta chains below, sequenced in a study of blood T cell repertoires in COVID-19 (TCRdb year 2020). Receptors were amplified or captured by the immunoSEQ multiplex PCR assay. In TCRdb, the immuneACCESS table is reduced to in-frame sequences with V and J assigned. These tables do not hold every clone; where another copy was compared, an unresolved V gene accounts for under half, and the others remain unexplained. In all, the sample holds about 180,000 clones, and more than 80% of those were seen once. The ten largest clones add up to approximately 6.2% of the sample. Sequencing was carried out using PBMCs or T cells enriched from blood (not recorded which). The receptors here all came from a man in his forties who had recovered from COVID-19.

The V and J genes are TRBV21-1 and TRBJ1-6; the tabulated D call, TRBD1, remains unverified against the DNA. TRBV21-1 is annotated as a pseudogene. The CDR3 loop spans 15 amino acids. CDR3 in DNA: TGTGCCAGCAGCAAAGAAGGAAGGGGTATTTCACCCCTCCACTTT. This codes for CASSKEGRGISPLHF.

The rearrangement links TRBV30 to TRBJ1-6; D is uncertain. Germline values: CDR1 GTSNPN, CDR2 SVGIG (reference sequence). Trimming took 2 bases from V and 10 from J, leaving 9 bases between them. The CDR3 has 12 amino acids. CDR3 in amino acids: CAWSLHESPLHF. The CDR3 coding sequence is TGTGCCTGGAGTTTACATGAATCACCCCTCCACTTT.

The J gene is TRBJ2-1, the V gene TRBV27; D uncertain. In germline, CDR1 is MNHEY, CDR2 SMNVEV (reference sequence). This CDR3 has 15 amino acids. The V end was cut by 2 bases, the J end by 1 base, with 9 bases between. This CDR3 reads CASSLIGQSYNEQFF. Here the CDR3 DNA reads TGTGCCAGCAGTTTAATTGGGCAGTCCTACAATGAGCAGTTCTTC.

This clone has a single count. The chain links TRBV28 to TRBJ2-2; TRBD1 matches at 9 bases. Germline loops: CDR1 MDHEN, CDR2 SYDVKM. With 8 bases clipped from V and 6 bases from J, the junction kept 7 bases outside the gene matches. The CDR3 contains 14 residues. The CDR3 here is CASSDRGFSGELFF. The CDR3 region has the DNA TGTGCCAGCTCGGACAGGGGTTTCTCCGGGGAGCTGTTTTTT.

The V and J genes are TRBV11-3 and TRBJ1-2; no firm D call. The CDR3 has 14 residues. CDR1 and CDR2 (germline): SGHNT, YENEEA. Deletions cut 7 bases from V and 0 bases from J, with 12 bases between. CDR3 sequence: CASTRMGANYGYTF. The CDR3 DNA is TGTGCCAGCACCCGGATGGGAGCTAACTATGGCTACACCTTC.

The rearrangement links TRBV29-1 to TRBJ2-3, with a weak D call TRBD1 (6 bases). Germline values: CDR1 SQVTM, CDR2 ANQGSEA. CDR3 length equals 15 residues. Trimming cost V 3 bases and J 8 bases, with 21 bases left between them. The CDR3 loop is CSVDRGLNGKGTQYF. In nucleotides, the CDR3 is TGCAGCGTTGATAGGGGGTTAAATGGAAAGGGTACGCAGTATTTT.

The genes are TRBV15 and TRBJ1-3; 7 bases match TRBD1. The CDR3 totals 18 residues. Germline V gene sequence: CDR1 LNHNV, CDR2 YYDKDF (reference sequence). Trimming removed 0 bases from V and 1 base from J; junction bases left unmatched: 9. CDR3 sequence (DNA): TGTGCCACCAGCAGAGATCTTGACAGGGTGATATCTGGAAACACCATATATTTT. Translating it yields CATSRDLDRVISGNTIYF. Filled out from reference TRBV15 and TRBJ1-3, the complete variable domain reads DAMVIQNPRYQVTQFGKPVTLSCSQTLNHNVMYWYQQKSSQAPKLLFHYYDKDFNNEADTPDNFQSRRPNTSFCFLDIRSPGLGDTAMYLCATSRDLDRVISGNTIYFGEGSWLTVV.

The chain uses TRBV11-2 and TRBJ1-4, with D perhaps matching TRBD1 (6 bases). This CDR3 has 16 residues. The V end lost 3 bases, the J end lost 4 bases, and 15 bases lay between the germline ends. CDR1 SGHAT and CDR2 FQNNGV come from the germline V gene. In DNA, the CDR3 is TGTGCCAGCAGCTTCGTGTCCGGACAGATTAATGAAAAACTGTTTTTT. Its protein is CASSFVSGQINEKLFF.

The gene calls are TRBV30 and TRBJ1-1; the match to TRBD1 covers 8 bases. This CDR3 region has 14 residues. The V and J ends lost 4 bases and 1 base, in that order; junction bases with no gene match: 5. The germline V gene has CDR1 GTSNPN and CDR2 SVGIG (reference sequence). CDR3 DNA sequence: TGTGCCTGGAATATAGACAGGGGGAACACTGAAGCTTTCTTT. This translates into CAWNIDRGNTEAFF.

The chain joins TRBV3-1 (or the pseudogene TRBV3-2) to TRBJ1-1; 8 bases align to TRBD1. Trimming cost V 4 bases and J 3 bases; bases outside gene matches: 10. The CDR3 spans 16 residues. CDR1 LGHDT and CDR2 YNNKEL come from the germline V gene (reference sequence). CDR3 nucleotide sequence: TGTGCCAGCAGCCTGCGGACAGGGTGGGTTGACACTGAAGCTTTCTTT. It specifies CASSLRTGWVDTEAFF.

This clone was counted a single time. The rearrangement joins TRBV27 to TRBJ2-7; 7 bases are a match to TRBD2. Trimming cost V 8 bases and J 3 bases; bases outside gene matches: 10. This CDR3 has 14 residues. CDR1 MNHEY and CDR2 SMNVEV come from the germline V gene (reference sequence). The CDR3 is CASGLRESNYEQYF. Here the CDR3 DNA reads TGTGCCAGCGGCTTGCGGGAGTCCAACTACGAGCAGTACTTC.

The rearrangement links TRBV5-1 to TRBJ2-3; D not certain. The CDR3 has 16 residues. The germline V gene has CDR1 SGHRS and CDR2 YFSETQ. Trimming pared 1 base from V and 1 base from J, leaving 13 bases between. In DNA form, the CDR3 reads TGCGCCAGCAGCTTGATCCCCCCCACAGGCACAGATACGCAGTATTTT. Translation: CASSLIPPTGTDTQYF.

The rearrangement links TRBV11-3 to TRBJ1-1; D is ambiguous. The germline V gene encodes CDR1 SGHNT and CDR2 YENEEA. V lost 3 bases, J lost 1 base, and 9 bases lay in between. This CDR3 is 14 amino acids long. As DNA, the CDR3 is TGTGCCAGCAGCTTTTCAGGTCAGAACACTGAAGCTTTCTTT. Its protein product is CASSFSGQNTEAFF.

CDR3 sequence (DNA): TGTGCCAGCAGTGAGCCAGGGGACTACAATGAGCAGTTCTTC. Its translation is CASSEPGDYNEQFF. The V gene is TRBV25-1, the J gene TRBJ2-1; maybe TRBD1 (6 bases). From germline, CDR1 is MGHDK and CDR2 SYGVNS. This CDR3 spans 14 amino acids. The V and J ends lost 3 bases and 3 bases respectively, with 9 bases between them. The entire variable domain, with the rest obtained from reference TRBV25-1 and TRBJ2-1, is as follows: EADIYQTPRYLVIGTGKKITLECSQTMGHDKMYWYQQDPGMELHLIHYSYGVNSTEKGDLSSESTVSRIRTEHFPLTLESARPSHTSQYLCASSEPGDYNEQFFGPGTRLTVL.

The J gene is TRBJ1-1, the V gene TRBV25-1; D gene ambiguous. The germline CDR1 and CDR2 sequences are MGHDK and SYGVNS. Deletions cut 3 bases from V and 4 bases from J, with 6 bases between. The CDR3 consists of 12 residues. CDR3 sequence reads: CASSEPGTEAFF. The CDR3 DNA sequence: TGTGCCAGCAGTGAGCCGGGCACTGAAGCTTTCTTT.

The chain is built from TRBV15 and TRBJ2-3, with 7 bases identical to TRBD1. The CDR3 covers 18 residues. The germline CDR1 and CDR2 sequences are LNHNV and YYDKDF (reference sequence). V shed 2 bases and J 2 bases; nucleotides not matched to a gene: 13. The CDR3 region is CATSRLPRDRYYTDTQYF. The CDR3 region has the DNA TGTGCCACCAGCAGATTACCCCGGGACAGATATTACACAGATACGCAGTATTTT.

The chain carries TRBV27 and TRBJ2-1; 15 bases are shared with TRBD2. The V segment lost 5 bases and the J segment 10 bases; nucleotides outside the gene matches: 3. This CDR3 has 14 residues. CDR1 and CDR2 from the germline V gene are MNHEY and SMNVEV (reference sequence). The CDR3 loop is CASSGLAGGTEQFF. The CDR3 nucleotides read TGTGCCAGCAGTGGACTAGCGGGAGGGACCGAGCAGTTCTTC.

V and J are TRBV9 and TRBJ2-3; perhaps TRBD1 as D (6 bases). Germline V gene data show CDR1 as SGDLS and CDR2 as YYNGEE. The CDR3 loop spans 14 amino acids. Trimming pared 4 bases from V and 1 base from J, leaving 10 bases between. The CDR3 bases are TGTGCCAGCAGCCCAGCAGGGGGCACAGATACGCAGTATTTT. This translates into CASSPAGGTDTQYF.

CDR3 coding DNA: TGTGCCAGCAACTTGACCCCTAGCGGGATCTTCACAGATACGCAGTATTTT. It translates to CASNLTPSGIFTDTQYF. V is TRBV2 and J is TRBJ2-3, with 9 bases lining up with TRBD2. V lost 7 bases and J lost 2; bases outside the gene matches: 13. CDR1 is SNHLY and CDR2 is FYNNEI in the germline V gene. This CDR3 has 17 amino acids. The whole variable domain, filled in from reference TRBV2 and TRBJ2-3, reads EPEVTQTPSHQVTQMGQEVILRCVPISNHLYFYWYRQILGQKVEFLVSFYNNEISEKSEIFDDQFSVERPDGSNFTLKIRSTKLEDSAMYFCASNLTPSGIFTDTQYFGPGTRLTVL.

V usage is TRBV12-3 or TRBV12-4 and J usage is TRBJ1-1; D remains unclear. This CDR3 has 13 residues. Trimming took off 5 bases at V and 0 bases at J, with 7 bases between the two ends. CDR3: CASSREMNTEAFF. The CDR3 DNA reads TGTGCCAGCAGTCGGGAAATGAACACTGAAGCTTTCTTT.

The J gene is TRBJ2-1, the V gene TRBV27; 11 nucleotides match TRBD2. CDR1 is MNHEY and CDR2 is SMNVEV in the germline V gene (reference sequence). J was trimmed by 5 bases and V by 6 bases; bases with no gene match: 9. The CDR3 covers 16 residues. The CDR3: CASRQMGLAENNEQFF. CDR3 nucleotides: TGTGCCAGCAGACAAATGGGACTAGCGGAGAACAATGAGCAGTTCTTC.

V usage is TRBV7-8 and J usage is TRBJ1-4; unclear D gene. Between the trimmed V and J ends, which lost 5 bases and 12 bases, there was a span of 19 bases. Germline CDR1 is SGHVS and CDR2 is FQNEAQ. This CDR3 has 14 residues. The CDR3 sequence: CASSVTRRRVELFF. CDR3 DNA: TGTGCCAGCAGCGTCACTCGTCGGCGGGTAGAACTGTTTTTT.

The chain couples TRBV5-8 to TRBJ1-3; D remains ambiguous. This CDR3 is 12 amino acids long. In germline, CDR1 is SGHTS, CDR2 YDEGEE. Trimming took off 0 bases at V and 4 bases at J, with 2 bases between the two ends. The CDR3 region is CASSLVGNTIYF. CDR3 in DNA: TGTGCCAGCAGCTTGGTAGGAAACACCATATATTTT.

The V call is TRBV11-2, the J call TRBJ2-7; perhaps TRBD2 as D (6 bases). This CDR3 spans 15 amino acids. Germline assignment: CDR1 SGHAT and CDR2 FQNNGV. V gave up 5 bases and J gave up 2 bases, with 16 bases separating them. The CDR3 protein is CASSRRDGSTYEQYF. DNA for the CDR3: TGTGCCAGCAGCCGCCGGGACGGGAGCACCTACGAGCAGTACTTC.

Only one count was recorded for this clone. The chain couples TRBV10-3 to TRBJ2-1; D is undetermined. Germline V lookup: CDR1 ENHRY, CDR2 SYGVKD. The ends were cut back, 6 bases at V and 6 bases at J, with 18 bases in the middle. This CDR3 contains 15 residues. In DNA form, the CDR3 reads TGTGCCATCAGAAAAAGAGGCGAACCTACCAATGAGCAGTTCTTC. Residues: CAIRKRGEPTNEQFF.

The V gene is TRBV5-1, the J gene TRBJ1-2, with D perhaps TRBD1 (5 bases). This CDR3 contains 14 residues. CDR1 is SGHRS and CDR2 is YFSETQ in the germline V gene. Between the trimmed V and J ends, which lost 4 bases and 5 bases, there was a span of 15 bases. The chain's CDR3 is CASSMTQGGYGYTF. The DNA for the CDR3 is TGCGCCAGCAGCATGACCCAGGGAGGGTATGGCTACACCTTC. The variable domain in full, completed from reference TRBV5-1 and TRBJ1-2, reads KAGVTQTPRYLIKTRGQQVTLSCSPISGHRSVSWYQQTPGQGLQFLFEYFSETQRNKGNFPGRFSGRQFSNSRSEMNVSTLELGDSALYLCASSMTQGGYGYTFGSGTRLTVV.